Each of the 24 T cell receptor beta chains below was sequenced from the same sample in a study of PD-L1 blockade in urothelial cancer (dated by TCRdb to about 2017). The receptor library was made with the immunoSEQ multiplex PCR assay. TCRdb carries this immuneACCESS record with in-frame sequences only. Its versions omit some clonotypes, under half of them owing to an unresolved V gene in the studies checked, with the rest unexplained. The sample table lists some 71,000 clones, about 85% of them with a count of one. Roughly 6.6% of the sample goes to the ten largest clones. The time point label on this specimen signifies: pretreatment peripheral blood. The sequences come from PBMCs, collected around atezolizumab (anti-PD-L1) treatment. These receptors all stem from a man aged 40-49 years with urothelial cancer.

The gene calls are TRBV18 and TRBJ2-6; a possible D gene is TRBD1 (6 bases). V lost 1 base and J 4 bases, leaving 11 bases between the germline ends. Germline CDR1 and CDR2: KGHSH and LQKENI. This CDR3 region has 16 residues. The CDR3 coding sequence is TGTGCCAGCTCACCACTGGCAGGGACAGGGGCCAACGTCCTGACTTTC. It is translated as CASSPLAGTGANVLTF.

The gene calls are TRBV5-1 and TRBJ2-5; the match to TRBD2 covers 7 bases. The CDR3 length is 12 residues. Germline V gene lookup returns CDR1 SGHRS and CDR2 YFSETQ. Losses at the gene ends were 5 bases for V and 4 bases for J; bases not matched to a gene: 2. The CDR3 region is CASRGGPETQYF. The CDR3, as DNA: TGCGCCAGCAGGGGAGGGCCAGAGACCCAGTACTTC.

This clone was seen just once. This chain joins TRBV27 and TRBJ2-6, with D hard to call. CDR3 length: 15 amino acids. V lost 4 bases to trimming and J lost 0 bases, with 7 bases between them. Germline V lookup: CDR1 MNHEY, CDR2 SMNVEV (reference sequence). DNA for the CDR3: TGTGCCAGCAGTTCCCCCGGCTCTGGGGCCAACGTCCTGACTTTC. It codes for CASSSPGSGANVLTF.

V and J are TRBV28 and TRBJ1-5, with D hard to call. The germline V gene has CDR1 MDHEN and CDR2 SYDVKM. V was clipped by 11 bases and J by 6 bases, with 8 bases between them. The CDR3 consists of 10 residues. The CDR3 region is CASAGQPQHF. As DNA, the CDR3 is TGTGCCTCCGCCGGTCAGCCCCAGCATTTT.

This clone was counted between two and nine times. The genes are TRBV19 and TRBJ1-5; TRBD1 aligns across 10 bases. The CDR3 runs to 13 residues. V shed 6 bases, J shed 6 bases, and the junction held 2 bases outside the gene matches. The germline V gene encodes CDR1 LNHDA and CDR2 SQIVND (reference sequence). The CDR3 sequence: CASSGTGAQPQHF. The CDR3 region has the DNA TGTGCCAGTAGCGGGACAGGGGCTCAGCCCCAGCATTTT.

The genes are TRBV21-1 and TRBJ1-4; TRBD1, the table's D call, lacks a check against the DNA. TRBV21-1 is deemed a pseudogene. The length of the CDR3 is 15 residues. The CDR3 bases are TGTGCCAGCAGCAGCGAAGGGGGCGCGCTTGAAAAACTGTTTTTT. It yields the protein CASSSEGGALEKLFF.

This chain links TRBV11-2 with TRBJ1-5, with 7 bases identical to TRBD1. The CDR3 sequence is 14 residues long. Germline CDR1 is SGHAT and CDR2 is FQNNGV. V lost 5 bases to trimming and J lost 2 bases; unmatched junction nucleotides: 3. The chain's CDR3 is CASSRTGGNQPQHF. The CDR3 DNA follows: TGTGCCAGCAGCAGGACAGGCGGCAATCAGCCCCAGCATTTT.

This clone appeared a single time. DNA of the CDR3: TGCAGCGCCACACTCATAGACAGGCAATACTTC. Encoded protein: CSATLIDRQYF. The V and J genes are TRBV29-1 and TRBJ2-7; D may be TRBD1 (6 bases). This CDR3 is 11 amino acids long. V lost 7 bases and J 13 bases, leaving 20 bases between the germline ends. Per the germline V gene, CDR1 is SQVTM and CDR2 is ANQGSEA.

The chain carries TRBV5-1 and TRBJ1-3; tentatively, D is TRBD1 (6 bases). The CDR3 runs 13 residues. The germline V gene has CDR1 SGHRS and CDR2 YFSETQ. The ends were cut back, 6 bases at V and 0 bases at J, with 7 bases in the middle. CDR3 amino acids: CASKDSSGNTIYF. CDR3 coding DNA: TGCGCCAGCAAGGACAGCTCTGGAAACACCATATATTTT.

V usage is TRBV7-2 and J usage is TRBJ2-7; 15 bases align to TRBD2. Per germline, CDR1 SGHTA and CDR2 FQGNSA. The CDR3 length is 17 residues. The V gene end was trimmed by 5 bases and the J gene end by 3 bases; junction bases not matched to a gene: 8. In DNA form, the CDR3 reads TGTGCCAGCAGCCCGAGGGGACTAGCGGGAGGATTCTACGAGCAGTACTTC. Protein: CASSPRGLAGGFYEQYF.

This chain uses TRBV7-9 with TRBJ2-1; the match to TRBD2 covers 8 bases. The V and J ends lost 5 bases and 5 bases, in that order; junction bases with no gene match: 11. The CDR3 runs 16 residues. Germline assignment: CDR1 SEHNR and CDR2 FQNEAQ (reference sequence). CDR3 bases: TGTGCCAGCAGCAAAGTTACTAGCGGCTACGACAATGAGCAGTTCTTC. Amino acids: CASSKVTSGYDNEQFF.

In its sample, this clone was seen once. The CDR3 protein is CASSLRNEGTGYTGELFF. CDR3 sequence (DNA): TGCGCCAGCAGCCTACGAAATGAGGGCACGGGGTACACCGGGGAGCTGTTTTTT. The J gene is TRBJ2-2, the V gene TRBV4-1, with D tentatively TRBD2 (5 bases). The V end was cut by 4 bases, the J end by 3 bases, with 21 bases between. The CDR3 length is 18 residues. Germline V gives CDR1 MGHRA, CDR2 YSYEKL.

The V gene is TRBV5-4, the J gene TRBJ2-6; D possibly corresponds to TRBD1 (6 bases). Germline V lookup: CDR1 SGHNT, CDR2 YYREEE (reference sequence). The CDR3 totals 17 residues. V shed 2 bases and J shed 1 base, with 13 bases lying between them. The CDR3 loop is CASSFRGSRSGANVLTF. In DNA form, the CDR3 reads TGTGCCAGCAGCTTCAGGGGAAGTAGGTCTGGGGCCAACGTCCTGACTTTC.

This clone was detected only once. The V call is TRBV9, the J call TRBJ1-5, with D maybe TRBD1 (5 bases). Germline-derived CDR1 and CDR2 are SGDLS and YYNGEE. Trimming took off 3 bases at V and 6 bases at J, with 13 bases between the two ends. The CDR3 is made up of 14 amino acids. CDR3 sequence: CASSARGELQPQHF. In nucleotides, the CDR3 is TGTGCCAGCAGCGCCCGGGGGGAGCTTCAGCCCCAGCATTTT.

This sequence joins TRBV30 and TRBJ2-1; no definite D call. The CDR3 is 11 residues long. Trimming cost V 4 bases and J 9 bases, with 10 bases left between them. Germline lookup yields CDR1 GTSNPN and CDR2 SVGIG (reference sequence). The CDR3, as DNA: TGTGCCTGGACCCGAACAATTGAGCAGTTCTTC. It codes for CAWTRTIEQFF.

This sequence joins TRBV6-4 and TRBJ2-3, with a possible D match to TRBD2 (6 bases). V lost 5 bases and J 6 bases, leaving 15 bases between the germline ends. CDR1 and CDR2 (germline): MRHNA, SNTAGT. This CDR3 has 14 residues. CDR3 sequence: CASSNIGGTDTQYF. The CDR3, as DNA: TGTGCCAGCAGTAATATAGGCGGGACTGATACGCAGTATTTT.

The J gene is TRBJ2-2, the V gene TRBV7-3, with TRBD2 identical over 7 bases. Germline V CDR1 and CDR2: SGHTA, FQGTGA. The V and J ends lost 3 bases and 6 bases, in that order; junction bases with no gene match: 1. This CDR3 contains 13 residues. The DNA of the CDR3 is TGTGCCAGCAGCTTGACTAGCTCCGGGGAGCTGTTTTTT. This translates into CASSLTSSGELFF.

This chain uses TRBV9 with TRBJ2-5, with D perhaps TRBD1 (6 bases). V lost 0 bases and J lost 5, with 14 bases in between. The CDR3 loop spans 15 amino acids. CDR1 is SGDLS, CDR2 YYNGEE, per germline. The CDR3 DNA is TGTGCCAGCAGCGTAGAGGGTTGGGGGCGGGAGACCCAGTACTTC. Translation: CASSVEGWGRETQYF. The full variable domain, completed using reference TRBV9 and TRBJ2-5, is DSGVTQTPKHLITATGQRVTLRCSPRSGDLSVYWYQQSLDQGLQFLIQYYNGEERAKGNILERFSAQQFPDLHSELNLSSLELGDSALYFCASSVEGWGRETQYFGPGTRLLVL.

The chain couples TRBV25-1 to TRBJ2-1, with 7 nucleotides matching TRBD2. The V segment lost 3 bases and the J segment 7 bases; nucleotides outside the gene matches: 9. CDR3 length equals 15 residues. Germline CDR1 is MGHDK and CDR2 is SYGVNS. CDR3 amino acids: CASSEPGLSTNEQFF. As DNA, the CDR3 is TGTGCCAGCAGTGAGCCGGGACTATCTACTAATGAGCAGTTCTTC.

V and J are TRBV28 and TRBJ2-1; 15 bases map to TRBD2. Germline trimming cut 9 bases from V and 10 bases from J; bases unmatched to any gene: 10. The germline V gene has CDR1 MDHEN and CDR2 SYDVKM. The length of the CDR3 is 15 residues. This chain's CDR3 is CASYRTSGRAGEQFF. For the CDR3, the DNA is TGTGCCAGTTACCGGACTAGCGGGAGGGCGGGGGAGCAGTTCTTC.

J is TRBJ2-4 and V is TRBV7-2; the match to TRBD1 covers 9 bases. With V trimmed by 4 bases and J by 3 bases, 4 bases remained unmatched. The CDR3 is 15 amino acids. The germline V gene has CDR1 SGHTA and CDR2 FQGNSA. CDR3 bases: TGTGCCAGCAGCTCCCGACAGGGGGTCAAAAACATTCAGTACTTC. It translates to CASSSRQGVKNIQYF.

This chain links TRBV28 with TRBJ1-3; TRBD1 might be the D (5 bases). Germline-derived CDR1 and CDR2 are MDHEN and SYDVKM. Trimming cost V 4 bases and J 0 bases, with 10 bases left between them. CDR3 length equals 15 residues. This CDR3 is CASSYRFLSGNTIYF. The CDR3 DNA is TGTGCCAGCAGTTACAGGTTCCTCTCTGGAAACACCATATATTTT.

The chain links TRBV19 to TRBJ2-2, with 9 bases identical to TRBD1. This CDR3 has 14 amino acids. Trimming cost V 10 bases and J 5 bases; bases outside gene matches: 8. Looked up from germline, CDR1 is LNHDA and CDR2 is SQIVND (reference sequence). CDR3 coding DNA: TGTGCCACTACCGGGACAGGGCGAACCGGGGAGCTGTTTTTT. This translates into CATTGTGRTGELFF.

V usage is TRBV18 and J usage is TRBJ2-6; 8 nucleotides align to TRBD1. The ends lost 1 base at V and 0 bases at J; junction bases unmatched: 8. CDR3 length: 19 residues. Germline-derived CDR1 and CDR2 are KGHSH and LQKENI. This CDR3 reads CASSPRIGTGYSGANVLTF. Here the CDR3 DNA reads TGTGCCAGCTCACCACGAATCGGGACAGGTTACTCTGGGGCCAACGTCCTGACTTTC.